This entry is about one T cell receptor beta chain. In the original analysis: Amplification with reference gene primers provided the estimates of nucleated cell counts. The repertoire was sequenced with immunoSEQ multiplex PCR; TCRdb's copy has only in-frame clones and lacks some. From that table come the V and J calls and clone size; the DNA was used to work out D and trimming. This sample has fewer than 250,000 clones, with approximately 81% found just once. The data were obtained in a study of blood T cell repertoires in COVID-19. Study information: The study drew acute and convalescent COVID-19 samples from the United States, Italy and Spain. From T cells, B-cell-depleted T cells, or PBMCs came the material, which was cDNA or gDNA.

The length of the CDR3 is 16 residues. The clonotype originates from a man aged 40-49 years with acute or convalescent COVID-19. Input material: peripheral blood. The chain couples TRBV1 to TRBJ2-5; the D call of TRBD2 is as the table states it, not checked on the DNA. TRBV1 is listed as a pseudogene. CDR3 in amino acids: CTSSQQNGGARETQYF. The CDR3 DNA reads TGCACCAGCAGCCAGCAGAACGGGGGGGCGAGGGAGACCCAGTACTTC.